Below are 15 T cell receptor beta chains sequenced from a single sample in a study of cytomegalovirus exposure and HLA in healthy donors. Primers included in the PCR were 60 Vbeta and 13 Jbeta primers. The table came from immunoSEQ multiplex PCR; TCRdb's copy has only in-frame clones and leaves some out. The sample yields more than 95,000 clones, around three quarters seen once. Input material: PBMCs. Receptors were obtained from a man younger than 40 in good health and CMV-seropositive.

This clone has just one count. The chain is built from TRBV4-2 and TRBJ2-7, with D unclear. The CDR3 is 18 amino acids. Germline V lookup: CDR1 LGHNA, CDR2 YNFKEQ. V dropped 0 bases and J dropped 2 bases, with 20 bases sitting between them. In nucleotides, the CDR3 is TGTGCCAGCAGCCAAGATTCCCCCGCCCCCACAGTTCCCTACGAGCAGTACTTC. This translates into CASSQDSPAPTVPYEQYF.

This clone was observed a single time. The chain carries TRBV6-1 and TRBJ1-1; 7 positions match TRBD1. This CDR3 is 15 amino acids long. J lost 1 base, V lost 6 bases, and 8 bases had no gene match. Germline assignment: CDR1 MNHNS and CDR2 SASEGT. This CDR3 reads CASSLFRTGNTEAFF. The CDR3 DNA is TGTGCCAGCAGCCTATTCCGGACAGGGAACACTGAAGCTTTCTTT.

The chain couples TRBV9 to TRBJ2-3, with D maybe TRBD1 (5 bases). V lost 6 bases to trimming and J lost 4 bases, with 15 bases between them. CDR3 length: 14 amino acids. Germline-derived CDR1 and CDR2 are SGDLS and YYNGEE. The CDR3 DNA reads as TGTGCCAGCAACTCAGGGCCTGGGGCAGATACGCAGTATTTT. Residues: CASNSGPGADTQYF.

This chain joins TRBV15 and TRBJ2-1, with TRBD2 matching over 13 bases. In germline, CDR1 is LNHNV, CDR2 YYDKDF (reference sequence). The J segment lost 4 bases and the V segment lost 3 bases, leaving 3 bases of the junction unmatched. CDR3 size: 16 residues. The CDR3 spells CATSSKLAGGYNEQFF. The CDR3 DNA reads as TGTGCCACCAGCAGTAAACTAGCGGGGGGGTACAATGAGCAGTTCTTC.

This clone was seen only once. The same CDR3 also results from other DNA sequences found in this sample. V gene TRBV11-2 combines with J gene TRBJ2-7; D uncertain. This CDR3 is built from 15 residues. V shed 0 bases and J shed 5 bases, with 14 bases lying between them. Looked up from germline, CDR1 is SGHAT and CDR2 is FQNNGV. CDR3 sequence reads: CASSLEARSPDEQYF. The DNA for the CDR3 is TGTGCCAGCAGCTTAGAGGCACGGAGTCCGGACGAGCAGTACTTC.

This CDR3 reads CASSVGGLAGGDEQFF. CDR3 DNA: TGTGCCAGCAGCGTAGGGGGACTAGCGGGGGGAGATGAGCAGTTCTTC. The V call is TRBV9, the J call TRBJ2-1; TRBD2 agrees at 15 bases. The germline V gene encodes CDR1 SGDLS and CDR2 YYNGEE. This CDR3 spans 16 amino acids. The ends lost 0 bases at V and 8 bases at J; junction bases unmatched: 3.

The J gene is TRBJ2-5, the V gene TRBV11-3; the match to TRBD1 covers 7 bases. V lost 5 bases, J lost 3 bases, and 9 bases stayed unmatched. The CDR3 length is 15 residues. The germline CDR1 and CDR2 sequences are SGHNT and YENEEA. The CDR3 DNA reads as TGTGCCAGCAGCCCCTCGACAGGGATCGAAGAGACCCAGTACTTC. Amino acids: CASSPSTGIEETQYF.

The chain is built from TRBV5-1 and TRBJ2-7; TRBD2 aligns across 15 bases. This CDR3 contains 16 residues. The J segment lost 5 bases and the V segment lost 3 bases, leaving 6 bases of the junction unmatched. Germline V CDR1 and CDR2: SGHRS, YFSETQ. The CDR3 is CASSSGLAGGPDEQYF. The DNA of the CDR3 is TGCGCCAGCAGCTCTGGACTAGCGGGGGGGCCCGACGAGCAGTACTTC.

There are a few counts of this clone. The rearrangement uses TRBV21-1 and TRBJ1-2; TRBD1, the table's D call, lacks a check against the DNA. TRBV21-1 is an annotated pseudogene. This CDR3 has 18 amino acids. The CDR3 nucleotides read TGTGCCAGCAGAATCGGCAGGAACTGGACAGCTCTTAACTATGGCTACACCTTC. Translating it yields CASRIGRNWTALNYGYTF.

The gene calls are TRBV27 and TRBJ1-5, with TRBD1 matching over 8 bases. The CDR3 is 14 residues long. With V trimmed by 5 bases and J by 5 bases, 5 bases remained unmatched. The germline V gene has CDR1 MNHEY and CDR2 SMNVEV (reference sequence). The CDR3 is CASSPDRGYQPQHF. DNA of the CDR3: TGTGCCAGCAGTCCCGACAGGGGATATCAGCCCCAGCATTTT.

The chain joins TRBV9 to TRBJ1-3; D might be TRBD1 (5 bases). V lost 7 bases and J lost 4, with 18 bases in between. This CDR3 is 15 amino acids long. The germline V gene has CDR1 SGDLS and CDR2 YYNGEE. The CDR3: CASDRGGDSGNTIYF. The CDR3 nucleotides are TGTGCCAGCGATAGAGGAGGGGACTCAGGAAACACCATATATTTT.

Here the CDR3 reads CASSSTPPGGYGTEAFF. The DNA of the CDR3 is TGTGCCAGCAGCTCCACCCCGCCAGGGGGATACGGCACTGAAGCTTTCTTT. The gene calls are TRBV7-6 and TRBJ1-1; TRBD1 aligns across 7 bases. Germline-derived CDR1 and CDR2 are SGHVS and FNYEAQ. After removal of 4 bases from V and 4 bases from J, the junction contained 15 bases not matched to a gene. There are 17 residues in the CDR3.

The genes are TRBV29-1 and TRBJ1-1; the D is unclear. The length of the CDR3 is 13 residues. Looked up from germline, CDR1 is SQVTM and CDR2 is ANQGSEA. V lost 0 bases, J lost 2 bases, and 7 bases lay in between. CDR3 sequence reads: CSVEDSANTEAFF. In DNA, the CDR3 is TGCAGCGTTGAAGACAGCGCCAACACTGAAGCTTTCTTT.

The V and J genes are TRBV19 and TRBJ2-5; the D gene is possibly TRBD1 (7 bases). The ends were cut back, 3 bases at V and 5 bases at J, with 16 bases in the middle. CDR1 is LNHDA and CDR2 is SQIVND in the germline V gene (reference sequence). The CDR3 spans 15 residues. CDR3 sequence: CASSIDREAGETQYF. The CDR3 bases are TGTGCCAGTAGTATCGACAGGGAGGCGGGGGAGACCCAGTACTTC.

V usage is TRBV18 and J usage is TRBJ2-1; D is possibly TRBD2 (7 bases). The V end lost 0 bases, the J end lost 9 bases, and 15 bases lay between the germline ends. The CDR3 runs to 15 residues. The germline V gene encodes CDR1 KGHSH and CDR2 LQKENI. CDR3 in DNA: TGTGCCAGCTCACCACCTGGGGGGGGGCCAGGTGAGCAGTTCTTC. The encoded protein is CASSPPGGGPGEQFF. The entire variable domain, with the rest obtained from reference TRBV18 and TRBJ2-1, is as follows: NAGVMQNPRHLVRRRGQEARLRCSPMKGHSHVYWYRQLPEEGLKFMVYLQKENIIDESGMPKERFSAEFPKEGPSILRIQQVVRGDSAAYFCASSPPGGGPGEQFFGPGTRLTVL.